Listed below are T cell receptor beta chains from one sample, sequenced in a study of T cell responses to AZD1222 COVID-19 vaccine. The data were produced by immunoSEQ multiplex PCR, yet TCRdb's version contains in-frame clones alone and is incomplete. The sample lists some 55,000 clones, 70% to 90% occurring once. This specimen consisted of peripheral blood, obtained on day 0 of AZD1222 vaccination. The receptors come from an adult in good health. The CDR3 runs from the conserved cysteine through the conserved F or W. D genes are given only for firm matches. Not all rows give a size; the values are once, few, many and, for expanded clones, a class.

d_call,clone_size,j_call,v_call,cdr3_nt,cdr3_aa
TRBD1,-,TRBJ2-1,TRBV3-1/TRBV3-2,TGTGCCAGCAGCCAGTTAAGGGACAGAGAGCAGTTCTTC,CASSQLRDREQFF
TRBD2,-,TRBJ2-1,TRBV6-5,TGTGCCAGCAGTTACTCGACTAGCGGGGGGGACAATGAGCAGTTCTTC,CASSYSTSGGDNEQFF
TRBD1,-,TRBJ2-2,TRBV9,TGTGCCAGCAGCCCAGGACAGGGGGCGACCGGGGAGCTGTTTTTT,CASSPGQGATGELFF
-,-,TRBJ1-5,TRBV10-3,TGTGCCATCAGTGAGTCAGTGGGCAATCAGCCCCAGCATTTT,CAISESVGNQPQHF
-,-,TRBJ2-3,TRBV30,TGTGCCTGGAGCCCTCCAGGCGGGGCAGATACGCAGTATTTT,CAWSPPGGADTQYF
-,few,TRBJ1-1,TRBV4-2,TGTGCCAGCAGGGAAACAGGTGGGAACACTGAAGCTTTCTTT,CASRETGGNTEAFF
-,-,TRBJ2-2,TRBV6-2/TRBV6-3,TGTGCCAGCAGTTACTACAGGGTATTCGGCACCGGGGAGCTGTTTTTT,CASSYYRVFGTGELFF
-,few,TRBJ1-4,TRBV4-1,TGCGCCAGCAGCCAAGATGGGACGAATAATGAAAAACTGTTTTTT,CASSQDGTNNEKLFF
-,-,TRBJ2-2,TRBV5-1,TGCGCCAGCAGCTTGGTTGTACACAACACCGGGGAGCTGTTTTTT,CASSLVVHNTGELFF
-,-,TRBJ2-2,TRBV30,TGTGCCTGGGGGGGACTTGGGACCGGGGAGCTGTTTTTT,CAWGGLGTGELFF
-,-,TRBJ1-1,TRBV7-2,TGTGCCAGCAGCCCAACTTTAATGAACACTGAAGCTTTCTTT,CASSPTLMNTEAFF
-,once,TRBJ1-2,TRBV11-2,TGTGCCAGCAGCTTAGATCGGACAGAAGAAGGCTACACCTTC,CASSLDRTEEGYTF
TRBD2,-,TRBJ2-1,TRBV3-1/TRBV3-2,TGTGCCAGCAGCTTGTCGGGGGGTGATGAGCAGTTCTTC,CASSLSGGDEQFF
-,-,TRBJ2-6,TRBV29-1,TGCAGCGCTGCGACATCTAGCTCTGGGGCCAACGTCCTGACTTTC,CSAATSSSGANVLTF
-,medium-sized,TRBJ2-7,TRBV2,TGTGCCAGAGCGGGACAGCCGAGTCAACACTTC,CARAGQPSQHF
-,-,TRBJ1-1,TRBV11-2,TGTGCCAGCAGCTTAGAACCCCAAGGGGGCACTGAAGCTTTCTTT,CASSLEPQGGTEAFF
-,once,TRBJ2-7,TRBV5-1,TGCGCCAGCAGCTTGGACAAGGGGAACTACGAGCAGTACTTC,CASSLDKGNYEQYF
-,-,TRBJ2-5,TRBV7-2,TGTGCCAGCAGCTTAAGAGGGTGGGGGGAGACCCAGTACTTC,CASSLRGWGETQYF
TRBD1,-,TRBJ2-1,TRBV5-1,TGCGCCAGCAGCGGACGGACAGGCCGCAGGGTATACAATGAGCAGTTCTTC,CASSGRTGRRVYNEQFF
-,-,TRBJ2-2,TRBV6-5,TGTGCCAGCAGGGGACGGGGCGGGGAGCTGTTTTTT,CASRGRGGELFF
TRBD1,-,TRBJ1-1,TRBV4-1,TGCGCCAGCAGCCAAGACCCCGACAGGGGGTACACTGAAGCTTTCTTT,CASSQDPDRGYTEAFF
-,-,TRBJ2-4,TRBV7-9,TGTGCCAGCAGCTCAAACATGGGAAACATTCAGTACTTC,CASSSNMGNIQYF
-,-,TRBJ2-7,TRBV5-1,TGCGCCAGCAGCCCGGCGGGACCCCTGGGCTACGAGCAGTACTTC,CASSPAGPLGYEQYF
-,-,TRBJ2-3,TRBV5-6,TGTGCCAGCAGCTTCCCCCAGGGGCTGGGGCCAGATACGCAGTATTTT,CASSFPQGLGPDTQYF
TRBD1,-,TRBJ2-1,TRBV5-5,TGTGCCAGCAGCTTGTTTAGGGGGCTAGGCAATGAGCAGTTCTTC,CASSLFRGLGNEQFF
TRBD1,-,TRBJ1-6,TRBV28,TGTGCCAGCAGTTCAATCACAGGGGGGAGCTCCTATAATTCACCCCTCCACTTT,CASSSITGGSSYNSPLHF
-,-,TRBJ1-1,TRBV24-1,TGTGCCACCAGCGACATGGGCACTGAAGCTTTCTTT,CATSDMGTEAFF
-,-,TRBJ2-1,TRBV7-2,TGTGCCAGCAGCGCCAGTGGGGGGGCGTACAATGAGCAGTTCTTC,CASSASGGAYNEQFF
-,-,TRBJ1-4,TRBV5-1,TGCGCCAGCAGCTTGGTTCAGGGACGGGAAAAACTGTTTTTT,CASSLVQGREKLFF
TRBD1,-,TRBJ1-5,TRBV12-3/TRBV12-4,TGTGCCAGCAGTGGGGGACAGCACCAGCCCCAGCATTTT,CASSGGQHQPQHF
-,-,TRBJ2-7,TRBV28,TGTGCCAGCAGCAACGCAGGGGAGGGGAGCGAGCAGTACTTC,CASSNAGEGSEQYF
-,-,TRBJ2-2,TRBV7-3,TGTGCCAGCAGCCCACGGGCTAGAACCGGGGAGCTGTTTTTT,CASSPRARTGELFF
TRBD1,-,TRBJ1-1,TRBV5-8,TGTGCCAGCAGCGAGGGACAGGGGAACACTGAAGCTTTCTTT,CASSEGQGNTEAFF
TRBD2,-,TRBJ2-2,TRBV3-1/TRBV3-2,TGTGCCAGCAGCCAACGCGGGAGCACCGGGGAGCTGTTTTTT,CASSQRGSTGELFF
-,-,TRBJ1-4,TRBV6-5,TGTGCCAGCAGTTATACGGGAACAACTAATGAAAAACTGTTTTTT,CASSYTGTTNEKLFF
-,-,TRBJ1-6,TRBV7-2,TGTGCCAGCAGCTTAGGGGAGATCTCCTATAATTCACCCCTCCACTTT,CASSLGEISYNSPLHF
-,-,TRBJ1-2,TRBV5-1,TGCGCCAGCAGCTTGAACGCAGGGAATAACTATGGCTACACCTTC,CASSLNAGNNYGYTF
-,medium-sized,TRBJ1-2,TRBV19,TGTGCCAGTAGTATAGAGGCCAGGGATTTGAACTATGGCTACACCTTC,CASSIEARDLNYGYTF
-,-,TRBJ1-5,TRBV30,TGTGCCTGGTCGGGGGGGAGCAATCAGCCCCAGCATTTT,CAWSGGSNQPQHF
-,-,TRBJ1-2,TRBV5-6,TGTGCCAGCAGCGAACCCCCCGGGCCTTCCTATGGCTACACCTTC,CASSEPPGPSYGYTF
TRBD1,-,TRBJ1-4,TRBV30,TGTGCCTGCCCCGGGACAGACAATGAAAAACTGTTTTTT,CACPGTDNEKLFF
TRBD2,-,TRBJ2-3,TRBV7-3,TGTGCCAGCAGCTCGGGGACTATAATGAGCGATACGCAGTATTTT,CASSSGTIMSDTQYF
-,once,TRBJ2-4,TRBV6-5,TGTGCCAGCAGTTACGGGGCCGGTCTAGCAGACCAGTACTTC,CASSYGAGLADQYF
-,-,TRBJ2-3,TRBV5-4,TGTGCCAGCAGCTTGGATTGGGGCCACACAGATACGCAGTATTTT,CASSLDWGHTDTQYF
TRBD1,-,TRBJ1-4,TRBV9,TGTGCCAGCAGCCCAGGACAGGGGTATGCAACTAATGAAAAACTGTTTTTT,CASSPGQGYATNEKLFF
-,-,TRBJ2-3,TRBV18,TGTGCCAGCTCACCGAGGACGGATAGGAGCACAGATACGCAGTATTTT,CASSPRTDRSTDTQYF
-,few,TRBJ1-2,TRBV28,TGTGCCAGCAGTTTGGAGAGTGGCTACACCTTC,CASSLESGYTF
TRBD2,-,TRBJ2-1,TRBV3-1/TRBV3-2,TGTGCCAGCAGCCAAGATCACGGGGGGGCCTACAATGAGCAGTTCTTC,CASSQDHGGAYNEQFF